The 5 T cell receptor beta chains reported below all come from one sample, sequenced in a study of T-cell reconstitution after alpha-beta-depleted transplantation in children. Using unique molecular identifiers, the investigators prepared the TCRbeta library. TCRdb reprocessed the PCR reads with MiXCR, giving one entry per CDR3 protein. Of around 380,000 distinct CDR3 sequences in the sample, around 9.9% are singletons; the top ten hold 4.5% to 6%. This specimen consisted of PBMCs from the stem cell graft donor, obtained from the stem cell graft. Every receptor here comes from a human donor who donated a stem cell graft to a child with acute myeloid leukemia.

The chain recombines TRBV27 with TRBJ1-2, with D possibly matching TRBD1 (5 bases). The CDR3 extends over 14 amino acids. V was clipped by 3 bases and J by 6 bases, with 14 bases between them. Germline V gene data show CDR1 as MNHEY and CDR2 as SMNVEV (reference sequence). The CDR3 DNA sequence: TGTGCCAGCAGTTTCCGGGACCCTGAAGATGGCTACACCTTC. Translating gives CASSFRDPEDGYTF.

This clonotype was counted a few times. The V and J genes are TRBV3-1 and TRBJ2-1, with D possibly being TRBD2 (6 bases). There are 12 residues in the CDR3. Germline V gene sequence: CDR1 LGHDT, CDR2 YNNKEL (reference sequence). The CDR3 DNA is TGTGCAGGGCGGGGCTACTACAATGAGCAGTTCTTC. Its protein is CAGRGYYNEQFF.

The chain couples TRBV4-3 to TRBJ2-1; maybe TRBD1 (5 bases). This CDR3 comprises 12 residues. Trimming cost V 3 bases and J 9 bases, with 9 bases left between them. Germline-derived CDR1 and CDR2 are LGHNA and YSLEER. CDR3 amino acids: CASSQEGAEQFF. The CDR3 coding sequence is TGCGCCAGCAGCCAGGAAGGGGCTGAGCAGTTCTTC.

The rearrangement joins TRBV5-1 to TRBJ1-2, with a tentative D call TRBD1 (5 bases). CDR1 and CDR2 from the germline V gene are SGHRS and YFSETQ. The length of the CDR3 is 14 residues. The V end lost 0 bases, the J end lost 5 bases, and 11 bases lay between the germline ends. The CDR3 is CASSLDRQGYGYTF. The CDR3 nucleotides are TGCGCCAGCAGCTTGGACCGGCAGGGTTATGGCTACACCTTC.

This clonotype has at least ten counts. The rearrangement links TRBV10-3 to TRBJ2-4; maybe TRBD2 (6 bases). Germline CDR1 ENHRY, CDR2 SYGVKD. The V end lost 0 bases, the J end lost 4 bases, and 13 bases lay between the germline ends. This CDR3 has 16 residues. In DNA form, the CDR3 reads TGTGCCATCAGTGAGTCTATCGGGGGACTTAAAAACATTCAGTACTTC. This encodes CAISESIGGLKNIQYF.